This T cell receptor (beta chain) was observed in a study of early T cells in non-severe SARS-CoV-2 infection. Unique molecular identifiers were affixed to single, distinct cDNA molecules. A single record per CDR3 protein comes from TCRdb applying MiXCR to the 5' RACE reads. The sample lists 95,000 to 150,000 distinct CDR3 sequences; about 16% were seen once. Concerning this clonotype itself: Its specificity is not known.

Whole-study findings and limits: CD4 and private specificities were missed by VDJdb matching, which favored anti-spike CD8 responses.

The sequenced sample consisted of whole blood. The clonotype comes from an adult who was a healthcare worker with PCR-confirmed SARS-CoV-2 infection or an uninfected control (not recorded which).

CDR3 bases: TGTGCCAGCAGCTTGGGTGCAGAGAGCTCCTACAATGAGCAGTTCTTC. Translated: CASSLGAESSYNEQFF. The chain couples TRBV5-5 to TRBJ2-1; D is undetermined. Trimming shortened V by 0 bases and J by 0 bases, and 10 bases separated the two germline ends. The CDR3 runs to 16 residues. Germline V gene data show CDR1 as SGHKS and CDR2 as YYEKEE (reference sequence).